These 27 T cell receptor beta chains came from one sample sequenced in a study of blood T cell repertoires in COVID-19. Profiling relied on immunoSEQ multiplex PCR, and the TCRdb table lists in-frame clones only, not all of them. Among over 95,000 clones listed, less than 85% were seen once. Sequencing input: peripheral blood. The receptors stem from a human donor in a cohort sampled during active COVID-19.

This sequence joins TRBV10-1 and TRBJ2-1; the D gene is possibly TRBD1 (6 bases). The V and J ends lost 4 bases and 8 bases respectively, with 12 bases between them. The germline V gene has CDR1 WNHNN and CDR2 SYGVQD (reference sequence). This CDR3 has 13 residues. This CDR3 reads CASSGGGGDEQFF. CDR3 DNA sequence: TGCGCCAGCAGTGGTGGGGGCGGCGATGAGCAGTTCTTC.

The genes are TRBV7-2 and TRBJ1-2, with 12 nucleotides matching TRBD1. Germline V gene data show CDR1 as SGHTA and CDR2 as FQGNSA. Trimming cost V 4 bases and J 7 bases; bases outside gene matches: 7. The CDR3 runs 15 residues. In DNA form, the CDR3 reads TGTGCCAGCAGCTATGGGGGACAGGGGGCAGGTGGCTACACCTTC. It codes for CASSYGGQGAGGYTF.

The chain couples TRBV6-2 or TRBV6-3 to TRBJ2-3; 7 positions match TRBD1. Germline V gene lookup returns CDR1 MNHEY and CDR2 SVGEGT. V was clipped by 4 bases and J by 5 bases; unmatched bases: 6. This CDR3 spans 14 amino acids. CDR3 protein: CASSSTGVGDTQYF. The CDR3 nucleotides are TGTGCCAGCAGTTCCACAGGGGTTGGAGATACGCAGTATTTT.

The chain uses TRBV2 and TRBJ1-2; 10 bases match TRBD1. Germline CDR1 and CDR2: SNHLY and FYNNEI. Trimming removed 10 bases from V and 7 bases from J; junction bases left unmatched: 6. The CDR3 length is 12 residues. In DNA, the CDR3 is TGTGCCAATTCCGACAGGGGGCTTGGCTACACCTTC. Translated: CANSDRGLGYTF.

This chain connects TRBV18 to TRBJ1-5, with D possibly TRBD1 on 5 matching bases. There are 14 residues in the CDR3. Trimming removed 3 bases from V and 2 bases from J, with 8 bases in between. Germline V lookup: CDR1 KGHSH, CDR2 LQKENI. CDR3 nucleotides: TGTGCCAGCTCACCCCTGACAGGCAATCAGCCCCAGCATTTT. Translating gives CASSPLTGNQPQHF.

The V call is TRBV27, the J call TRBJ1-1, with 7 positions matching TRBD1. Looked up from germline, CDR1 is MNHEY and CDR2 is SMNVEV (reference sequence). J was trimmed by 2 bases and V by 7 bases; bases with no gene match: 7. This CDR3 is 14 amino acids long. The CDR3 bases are TGTGCCAGCACTAAACAGGGGTTTAACACTGAAGCTTTCTTT. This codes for CASTKQGFNTEAFF.

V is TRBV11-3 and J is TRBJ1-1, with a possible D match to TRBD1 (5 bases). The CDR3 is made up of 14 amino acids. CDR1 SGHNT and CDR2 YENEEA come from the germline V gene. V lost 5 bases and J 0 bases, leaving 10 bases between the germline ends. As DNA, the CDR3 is TGTGCCAGCAGCCACGGACACCTGAACACTGAAGCTTTCTTT. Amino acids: CASSHGHLNTEAFF.

The CDR3 DNA follows: TGTGCCAGCAGCGTAGGGGACTATTCCACAGATACGCAGTATTTT. Translating it yields CASSVGDYSTDTQYF. The chain recombines TRBV9 with TRBJ2-3, with 7 bases that match TRBD2. The trim removed 0 bases at V and 2 bases at J, leaving 3 bases unmatched. This CDR3 contains 15 residues. Germline lookup yields CDR1 SGDLS and CDR2 YYNGEE.

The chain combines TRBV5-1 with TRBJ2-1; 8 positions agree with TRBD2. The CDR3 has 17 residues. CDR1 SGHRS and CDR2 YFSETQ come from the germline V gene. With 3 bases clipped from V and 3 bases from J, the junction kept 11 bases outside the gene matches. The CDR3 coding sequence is TGCGCCAGCAGCTGGACCCCGGGCGGGGGGATCTACAATGAGCAGTTCTTC. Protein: CASSWTPGGGIYNEQFF.

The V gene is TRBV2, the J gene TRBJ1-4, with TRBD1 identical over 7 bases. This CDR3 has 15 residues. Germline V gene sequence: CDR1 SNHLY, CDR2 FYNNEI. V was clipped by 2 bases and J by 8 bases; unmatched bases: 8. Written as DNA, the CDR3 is TGTGCCAGCAGTGAATACAGGGGAAACTACGAAAAACTGTTTTTT. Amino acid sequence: CASSEYRGNYEKLFF.

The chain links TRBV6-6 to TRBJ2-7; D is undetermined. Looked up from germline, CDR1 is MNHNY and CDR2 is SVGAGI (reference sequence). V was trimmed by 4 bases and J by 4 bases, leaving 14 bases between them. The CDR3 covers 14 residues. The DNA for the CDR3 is TGTGCCAGCAGTTCCCTTAGCCTTGGGTACGAGCAGTACTTC. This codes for CASSSLSLGYEQYF.

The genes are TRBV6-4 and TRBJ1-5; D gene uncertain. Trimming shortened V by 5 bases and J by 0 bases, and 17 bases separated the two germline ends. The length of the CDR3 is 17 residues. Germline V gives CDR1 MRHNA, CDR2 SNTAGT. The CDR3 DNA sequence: TGTGCCAGCAGTCGGCCAGACATATTCGATAGCAATCAGCCCCAGCATTTT. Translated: CASSRPDIFDSNQPQHF.

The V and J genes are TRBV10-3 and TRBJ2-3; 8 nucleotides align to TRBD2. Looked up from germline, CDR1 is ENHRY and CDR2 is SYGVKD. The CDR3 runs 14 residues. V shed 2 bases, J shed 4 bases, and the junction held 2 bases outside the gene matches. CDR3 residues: CAISEPGGADTQYF. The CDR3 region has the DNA TGTGCCATCAGTGAGCCCGGGGGGGCAGATACGCAGTATTTT.

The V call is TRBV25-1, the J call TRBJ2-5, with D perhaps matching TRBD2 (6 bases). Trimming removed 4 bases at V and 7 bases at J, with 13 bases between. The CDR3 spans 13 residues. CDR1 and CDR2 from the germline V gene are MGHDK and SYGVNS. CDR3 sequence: CASSGGGEWTQYF. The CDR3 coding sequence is TGTGCCAGCAGTGGGGGAGGCGAGTGGACCCAGTACTTC. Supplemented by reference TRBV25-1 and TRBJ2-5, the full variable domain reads EADIYQTPRYLVIGTGKKITLECSQTMGHDKMYWYQQDPGMELHLIHYSYGVNSTEKGDLSSESTVSRIRTEHFPLTLESARPSHTSQYLCASSGGGEWTQYFGPGTRLLVL.

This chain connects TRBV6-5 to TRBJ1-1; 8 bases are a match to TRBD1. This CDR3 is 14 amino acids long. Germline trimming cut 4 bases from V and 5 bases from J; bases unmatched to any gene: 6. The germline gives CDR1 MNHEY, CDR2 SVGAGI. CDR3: CASSFGRGLTEAFF. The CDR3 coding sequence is TGTGCCAGCAGTTTCGGCAGGGGGCTTACTGAAGCTTTCTTT.

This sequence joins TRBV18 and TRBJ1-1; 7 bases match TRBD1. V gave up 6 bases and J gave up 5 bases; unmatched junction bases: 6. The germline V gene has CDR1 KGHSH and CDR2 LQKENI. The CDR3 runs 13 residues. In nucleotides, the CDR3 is TGTGCCAGCTCTAAAGGGGGCGAGACTGAAGCTTTCTTT. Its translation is CASSKGGETEAFF. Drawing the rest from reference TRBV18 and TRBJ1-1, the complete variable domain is NAGVMQNPRHLVRRRGQEARLRCSPMKGHSHVYWYRQLPEEGLKFMVYLQKENIIDESGMPKERFSAEFPKEGPSILRIQQVVRGDSAAYFCASSKGGETEAFFGQGTRLTVV.

CDR3 sequence reads: CASSQRFANSGANVLTF. In DNA, the CDR3 is TGTGCCAGCAGCCAACGGTTCGCCAACTCTGGGGCCAACGTCCTGACTTTC. V and J are TRBV4-2 and TRBJ2-6; D unresolved. Trimming stripped 2 bases from V and 0 bases from J, with 11 bases between. This CDR3 has 17 residues. CDR1 and CDR2 (germline): LGHNA, YNFKEQ.

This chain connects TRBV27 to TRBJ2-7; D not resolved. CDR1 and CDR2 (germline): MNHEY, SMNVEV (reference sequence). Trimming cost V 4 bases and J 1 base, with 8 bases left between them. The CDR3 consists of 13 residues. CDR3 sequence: CASSSARSYEQYF. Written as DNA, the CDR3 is TGTGCCAGCAGTTCGGCCAGGTCCTACGAGCAGTACTTC.

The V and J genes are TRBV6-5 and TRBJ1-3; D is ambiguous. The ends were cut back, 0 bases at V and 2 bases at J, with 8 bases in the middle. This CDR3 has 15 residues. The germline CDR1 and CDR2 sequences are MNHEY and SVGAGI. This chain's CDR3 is CASSYSIAAGNTIYF. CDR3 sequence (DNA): TGTGCCAGCAGTTACTCGATAGCGGCTGGAAACACCATATATTTT.

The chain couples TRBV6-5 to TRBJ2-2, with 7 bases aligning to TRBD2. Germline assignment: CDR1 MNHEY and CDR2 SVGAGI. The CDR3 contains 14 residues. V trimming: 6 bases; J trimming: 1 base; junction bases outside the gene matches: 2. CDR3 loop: CASRGGRNTGELFF. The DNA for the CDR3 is TGTGCCAGCAGGGGGGGGAGGAACACCGGGGAGCTGTTTTTT.

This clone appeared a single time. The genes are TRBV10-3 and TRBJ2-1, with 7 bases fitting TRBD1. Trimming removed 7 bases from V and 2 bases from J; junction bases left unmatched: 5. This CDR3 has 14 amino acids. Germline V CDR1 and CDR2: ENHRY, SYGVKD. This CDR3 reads CAIKTGETYNEQFF. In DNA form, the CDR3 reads TGTGCCATCAAAACAGGGGAGACCTACAATGAGCAGTTCTTC.

The CDR3 DNA reads TGTGCCAGCAGCCAACCGACAGGGGATTCACCCCTCCACTTT. It encodes CASSQPTGDSPLHF. The V gene is TRBV3-1 (or the pseudogene TRBV3-2), the J gene TRBJ1-6; 8 bases map to TRBD1. This CDR3 spans 14 amino acids. After removal of 2 bases from V and 8 bases from J, the junction contained 2 bases not matched to a gene. Germline CDR1 is LGHDT and CDR2 is YNNKEL (reference sequence).

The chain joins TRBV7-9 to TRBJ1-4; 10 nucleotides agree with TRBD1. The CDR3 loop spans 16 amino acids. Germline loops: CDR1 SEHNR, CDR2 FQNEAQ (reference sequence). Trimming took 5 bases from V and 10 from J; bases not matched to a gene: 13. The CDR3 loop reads CASSTEGQGFLGKLFF. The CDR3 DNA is TGTGCCAGCAGCACAGAGGGACAGGGGTTTTTGGGAAAACTGTTTTTT.

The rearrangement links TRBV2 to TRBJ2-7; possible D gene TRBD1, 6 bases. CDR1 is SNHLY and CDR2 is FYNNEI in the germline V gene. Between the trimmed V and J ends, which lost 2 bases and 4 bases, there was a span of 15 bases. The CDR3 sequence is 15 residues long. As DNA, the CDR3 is TGTGCCAGCAGTGAAACGGGCAGGGGAAGGTACGAGCAGTACTTC. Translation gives CASSETGRGRYEQYF. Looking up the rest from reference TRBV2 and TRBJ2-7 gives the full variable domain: EPEVTQTPSHQVTQMGQEVILRCVPISNHLYFYWYRQILGQKVEFLVSFYNNEISEKSEIFDDQFSVERPDGSNFTLKIRSTKLEDSAMYFCASSETGRGRYEQYFGPGTRLTVT.

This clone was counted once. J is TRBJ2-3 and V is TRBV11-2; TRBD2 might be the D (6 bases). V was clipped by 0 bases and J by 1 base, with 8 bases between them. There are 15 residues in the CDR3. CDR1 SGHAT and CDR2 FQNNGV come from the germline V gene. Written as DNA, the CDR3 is TGTGCCAGCAGCTTAGACCCGGGGGGCACAGATACGCAGTATTTT. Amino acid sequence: CASSLDPGGTDTQYF.

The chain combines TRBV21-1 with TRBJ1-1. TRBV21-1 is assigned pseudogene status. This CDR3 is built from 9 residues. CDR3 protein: CASSKSAFF. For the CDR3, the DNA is TGTGCCAGCAGCAAATCTGCTTTCTTT.

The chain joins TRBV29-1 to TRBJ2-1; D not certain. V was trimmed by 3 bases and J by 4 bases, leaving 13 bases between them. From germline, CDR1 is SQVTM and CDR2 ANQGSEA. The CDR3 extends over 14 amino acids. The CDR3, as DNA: TGCAGCGTTGACGGTGACTTCGAATACAATGAGCAGTTCTTC. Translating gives CSVDGDFEYNEQFF.